These 27 T cell receptor beta chains came from one sample sequenced in a study of cytomegalovirus exposure and HLA in healthy donors. The PCR contained 60 Vbeta and 13 Jbeta primers. Here immunoSEQ multiplex PCR was the method, and the copy in TCRdb shows in-frame clones only, minus some. The sample records some 200,000 clones, approximately 81% being singletons. The material sequenced was PBMCs. The receptors come from a young woman in good health and CMV-seronegative.

V gene TRBV19 combines with J gene TRBJ2-7, with D possibly being TRBD2 (6 bases). Trimming stripped 3 bases from V and 4 bases from J, with 19 bases between. Germline CDR1 LNHDA, CDR2 SQIVND (reference sequence). This CDR3 is 16 amino acids long. The CDR3 coding sequence is TGTGCCAGTAGTATCTCGGTTGGAGGGTCGAGTTACGAGCAGTACTTC. Translating gives CASSISVGGSSYEQYF. Full variable domain (rest looked up from reference TRBV19 and TRBJ2-7): DGGITQSPKYLFRKEGQNVTLSCEQNLNHDAMYWYRQDPGQGLRLIYYSQIVNDFQKGDIAEGYSVSREKKESFPLTVTSAQKNPTAFYLCASSISVGGSSYEQYFGPGTRLTVT.

This chain uses TRBV5-1 with TRBJ1-3; no reliable D call. The germline V gene encodes CDR1 SGHRS and CDR2 YFSETQ. The length of the CDR3 is 16 residues. Between the trimmed V and J ends, which lost 0 bases and 0 bases, there was a span of 10 bases. The CDR3 loop is CASSLAPGASGNTIYF. As DNA, the CDR3 is TGCGCCAGCAGCTTGGCCCCTGGAGCCTCTGGAAACACCATATATTTT.

The rearrangement joins TRBV7-2 to TRBJ2-7, with 10 bases lining up with TRBD2. V shed 5 bases, J shed 5 bases, and the junction held 9 bases outside the gene matches. Germline V lookup: CDR1 SGHTA, CDR2 FQGNSA. The CDR3 covers 15 residues. For the CDR3, the DNA is TGTGCCAGCAGCCCCCGGGCTAGCGGGAGCCACGAGCAGTACTTC. This codes for CASSPRASGSHEQYF.

This sequence joins TRBV5-6 and TRBJ1-2; tentatively, D is TRBD1 (6 bases). With 5 bases removed from V and 3 bases from J, the gap between germline ends came to 14 bases. The CDR3 contains 14 residues. The germline V gene encodes CDR1 SGHDT and CDR2 YYEEEE. The CDR3 bases are TGTGCCAGCAGGACACCCCAGGGGCACTATGGCTACACCTTC. Translation: CASRTPQGHYGYTF.

This chain connects TRBV2 to TRBJ2-7; perhaps TRBD1 as D (5 bases). The germline V gene has CDR1 SNHLY and CDR2 FYNNEI. The CDR3 runs to 14 residues. Trimming removed 2 bases from V and 6 bases from J, with 14 bases in between. The CDR3 loop is CASSEQGTSPEQYF. The CDR3 nucleotides are TGTGCCAGCAGTGAACAGGGCACATCTCCCGAGCAGTACTTC.

The J gene is TRBJ2-3, the V gene TRBV28; 8 bases fit TRBD1. CDR3 length: 15 residues. Losses at the gene ends were 2 bases for V and 4 bases for J; bases not matched to a gene: 5. Germline CDR1 and CDR2: MDHEN and SYDVKM. CDR3 sequence (DNA): TGTGCCAGCAGTTTACAGGGGGCGCCCCCAGATACGCAGTATTTT. Its protein is CASSLQGAPPDTQYF.

This chain connects TRBV27 to TRBJ2-5, with 10 bases that match TRBD2. CDR3 length: 17 amino acids. Looked up from germline, CDR1 is MNHEY and CDR2 is SMNVEV (reference sequence). Germline trimming cut 3 bases from V and 5 bases from J; bases unmatched to any gene: 12. The CDR3 protein is CASSFIPILAGMETQYF. The CDR3 region has the DNA TGTGCCAGCAGTTTCATTCCAATACTAGCGGGAATGGAGACCCAGTACTTC.

In this sample, this clone turned up once. This chain connects TRBV27 to TRBJ2-2, with a weak D call TRBD1 (5 bases). Per germline, CDR1 MNHEY and CDR2 SMNVEV (reference sequence). Trimming cost V 1 base and J 0 bases, with 9 bases left between them. CDR3 length: 16 amino acids. The CDR3 coding sequence is TGTGCCAGCAGTTTATACCCAGGGCCGAACACCGGGGAGCTGTTTTTT. Translation gives CASSLYPGPNTGELFF.

In regard to this clone: The junction and the germline gene differ at one end; a read error may be behind it. The chain links TRBV2 to TRBJ2-4; 10 nucleotides align to TRBD2. This CDR3 is built from 15 residues. Germline CDR1 and CDR2: SNHLY and FYNNEI. This chain's CDR3 is CASRVSGRALNSQYF. Written as DNA, the CDR3 is TGTGCCAGCAGGGTCAGCGGGAGGGCTCTGAACAGTCAGTACTTC.

The chain links TRBV9 to TRBJ2-3, with 7 bases matching TRBD1. After removal of 3 bases from V and 5 bases from J, the junction contained 12 bases not matched to a gene. From germline, CDR1 is SGDLS and CDR2 YYNGEE. The CDR3 has 16 amino acids. In DNA form, the CDR3 reads TGTGCCAGCAGCGCCCCAGGACAGGCAACAAGAGATACGCAGTATTTT. Its protein product is CASSAPGQATRDTQYF.

The CDR3, as DNA: TGCGCCAGCAGTGAGTGGGCTAGCGGGAGAAGCACAGATACGCAGTATTTT. Its translation: CASSEWASGRSTDTQYF. The chain is built from TRBV10-2 and TRBJ2-3; TRBD2 aligns across 10 bases. Germline CDR1 WSHSY, CDR2 SAAADI. The CDR3 is made up of 17 amino acids. The J segment lost 0 bases and the V segment lost 1 base, leaving 4 bases of the junction unmatched.

The chain combines TRBV7-3 with TRBJ2-3, with 11 bases identical to TRBD2. The CDR3 runs 15 residues. Looked up from germline, CDR1 is SGHTA and CDR2 is FQGTGA. The ends lost 5 bases at V and 5 bases at J; junction bases unmatched: 6. As DNA, the CDR3 is TGTGCCAGCAGCACCAAACTAGCGGGAGTAGATACGCAGTATTTT. Translation gives CASSTKLAGVDTQYF. Using reference TRBV7-3 and TRBJ2-3 for the parts outside the CDR3, the full variable domain is GAGVSQTPSNKVTEKGKYVELRCDPISGHTALYWYRQSLGQGPEFLIYFQGTGAADDSGLPNDRFFAVRPEGSVSTLKIQRTERGDSAVYLCASSTKLAGVDTQYFGPGTRLTVL.

V and J are TRBV19 and TRBJ1-1, with D unresolved. With 1 base removed from V and 9 bases from J, the gap between germline ends came to 12 bases. CDR1 is LNHDA and CDR2 is SQIVND in the germline V gene (reference sequence). This CDR3 has 13 amino acids. The CDR3 reads CASSIVAESQAFF. CDR3 nucleotide sequence: TGTGCCAGTAGTATAGTCGCGGAATCCCAAGCTTTCTTT.

The chain employs TRBV5-4 and TRBJ2-7; 12 bases agree with TRBD2. Germline assignment: CDR1 SGHNT and CDR2 YYREEE (reference sequence). The J segment lost 7 bases and the V segment lost 4 bases, leaving 6 bases of the junction unmatched. The CDR3 contains 14 residues. The CDR3 DNA is TGTGCCAGCAGCGCTAGCGGGAGGGCGAGGGAGCAGTACTTC. This translates into CASSASGRAREQYF.

The chain couples TRBV4-3 to TRBJ2-2; 12 bases match TRBD2. CDR3 length equals 18 residues. Losses at the gene ends were 1 base for V and 3 bases for J; bases not matched to a gene: 6. Germline values: CDR1 LGHNA, CDR2 YSLEER. CDR3 sequence: CASSQVLGTSGYTGELFF. The CDR3 DNA reads as TGCGCCAGCAGCCAAGTATTAGGGACTAGCGGGTACACCGGGGAGCTGTTTTTT.

This chain connects TRBV28 to TRBJ2-7, with D perhaps matching TRBD2 (6 bases). CDR1 MDHEN and CDR2 SYDVKM come from the germline V gene. This CDR3 contains 13 residues. Trimming took 8 bases from V and 10 from J, leaving 21 bases between them. In DNA, the CDR3 is TGTGCCAGCGAACAAGGGAGGCGGTCCGCACAGTACTTC. Protein sequence: CASEQGRRSAQYF.

The genes are TRBV5-1 and TRBJ2-3; 10 bases agree with TRBD2. The CDR3 is 19 residues long. Germline loops: CDR1 SGHRS, CDR2 YFSETQ. Unmatched junction bases numbered 14, after V lost 0 bases and J lost 4 bases. CDR3 sequence: CASSLGQGVSGGPADTQYF. Here the CDR3 DNA reads TGCGCCAGCAGCTTGGGACAGGGCGTTAGCGGGGGGCCCGCAGATACGCAGTATTTT.

V and J are TRBV15 and TRBJ2-7; 9 positions match TRBD2. The V gene's germline CDR1 is LNHNV and CDR2 YYDKDF (reference sequence). The CDR3 runs 18 residues. J lost 0 bases, V lost 0 bases, and 9 bases had no gene match. This chain's CDR3 is CATSRDPTSGPRSYEQYF. The CDR3 nucleotides are TGTGCCACCAGCAGAGATCCCACTAGCGGGCCCCGCTCCTACGAGCAGTACTTC.

V usage is TRBV6-5 and J usage is TRBJ1-4, with TRBD1 matching 10 bases. Germline lookup yields CDR1 MNHEY and CDR2 SVGAGI. After removal of 2 bases from V and 6 bases from J, the junction contained 3 bases not matched to a gene. The CDR3 totals 15 residues. The DNA of the CDR3 is TGTGCCAGCAGTTACGGACAGGGGGTCCATGAAAAACTGTTTTTT. Translation gives CASSYGQGVHEKLFF.

This clone has just one count. At one of its ends the junction is not consistent with the germline gene, which may arise from a read error. This rearrangement joins TRBV7-9 to TRBJ1-2; TRBD1 aligns across 10 bases. Per germline, CDR1 SEHNR and CDR2 FQNEAQ (reference sequence). The CDR3 has 14 residues. CDR3 protein: CSSSLGTGEDGYTF. The CDR3 DNA is TGTTCCAGCAGCTTAGGGACAGGGGAGGACGGCTACACCTTC.

The chain employs TRBV14 and TRBJ1-2, with D maybe TRBD1 (5 bases). The CDR3 loop spans 19 amino acids. Germline V gene data show CDR1 as SGHDN and CDR2 as FVKESK. V lost 1 base and J 1 base, leaving 22 bases between the germline ends. The CDR3 nucleotides are TGTGCCAGCAGCCAAGTATTCGGGGGGAAGACAGCCTTTAACTATGGCTACACCTTC. Protein sequence: CASSQVFGGKTAFNYGYTF.

This rearrangement joins TRBV7-2 to TRBJ2-7; D may be TRBD2 (6 bases). From germline, CDR1 is SGHTA and CDR2 FQGNSA. Trimming pared 5 bases from V and 3 bases from J, leaving 8 bases between. The CDR3 length is 12 residues. CDR3 residues: CASSPGDYEQYF. The CDR3 nucleotides read TGTGCCAGCAGCCCGGGAGACTACGAGCAGTACTTC.

V is TRBV27 and J is TRBJ2-7; 9 nucleotides match TRBD2. Germline lookup yields CDR1 MNHEY and CDR2 SMNVEV (reference sequence). V dropped 6 bases and J dropped 5; count of bases not matched to a gene: 8. This CDR3 is built from 14 residues. Here the CDR3 DNA reads TGTGCCAGCAGCACTCTAGCGGGAAGGAACGAGCAGTACTTC. Its translation is CASSTLAGRNEQYF.

The chain couples TRBV19 to TRBJ2-1, with TRBD2 matching over 8 bases. The trim removed 5 bases at V and 10 bases at J, leaving 7 bases unmatched. The CDR3 spans 13 residues. Germline V gene lookup returns CDR1 LNHDA and CDR2 SQIVND (reference sequence). The DNA for the CDR3 is TGTGCCAGTAGTCTTGGACTAGCAAACGAGCAGTTCTTC. Its translation is CASSLGLANEQFF.

In the case of this clone: Other DNA variants within this sample encode the same CDR3. V is TRBV5-1 and J is TRBJ2-7; 7 nucleotides agree with TRBD1. Germline assignment: CDR1 SGHRS and CDR2 YFSETQ. V trimming: 0 bases; J trimming: 4 bases; junction bases outside the gene matches: 7. This CDR3 comprises 15 residues. CDR3 DNA sequence: TGCGCCAGCAGCTTGGTAAGTGGACAGGAATACGAGCAGTACTTC. This sequence encodes CASSLVSGQEYEQYF.

A remark on this clone: This sample also contains other DNA sequences that code for the same CDR3. V and J are TRBV5-6 and TRBJ2-1, with 9 bases that match TRBD2. The length of the CDR3 is 15 residues. V dropped 2 bases and J dropped 4; count of bases not matched to a gene: 4. Germline-derived CDR1 and CDR2 are SGHDT and YYEEEE. CDR3 sequence (DNA): TGTGCCAGCAGCTTTAGCGGGGGTTTATACAATGAGCAGTTCTTC. Translating gives CASSFSGGLYNEQFF.

The chain links TRBV10-3 to TRBJ2-1, with TRBD2 matching over 8 bases. The CDR3 has 14 amino acids. Germline lookup yields CDR1 ENHRY and CDR2 SYGVKD. The V gene end was trimmed by 4 bases and the J gene end by 8 bases; junction bases not matched to a gene: 7. DNA for the CDR3: TGTGCCATCAGTGGCGGGACTAGTAAAGATGAGCAGTTCTTC. Translated: CAISGGTSKDEQFF.